This entry is about one T cell receptor (beta chain). Per the authors' pipeline: Estimation of nucleated cell counts was performed using reference gene primer amplification. Sequenced by immunoSEQ multiplex PCR; TCRdb stores in-frame clones only, minus some. V, J and clone size are those of that table, while D and trimming were read from the DNA. This table has 150,000 to 200,000 clones, approximately 82% appearing once. Cohort 3 donors were reported recovered after two negative PCRs, clearance, or symptom resolution. The CDR3 is made up of 17 amino acids. V was clipped by 7 bases and J by 5 bases; unmatched bases: 17. Germline CDR1 reads LNHDA; CDR2 reads SQIVND (reference sequence). This sample is part of a study of blood T cell repertoires in COVID-19.

The chain carries TRBV19 and TRBJ2-1; TRBD2 matches at 7 bases. The receptor comes from a man in his fifties who had recovered from COVID-19. The specimen was PBMCs or T cells enriched from blood (not recorded which). The CDR3 bases are TGTGCCAGTACCTCAATGGGGCGACTAGCTGGAGACAATGAGCAGTTCTTC. This codes for CASTSMGRLAGDNEQFF.